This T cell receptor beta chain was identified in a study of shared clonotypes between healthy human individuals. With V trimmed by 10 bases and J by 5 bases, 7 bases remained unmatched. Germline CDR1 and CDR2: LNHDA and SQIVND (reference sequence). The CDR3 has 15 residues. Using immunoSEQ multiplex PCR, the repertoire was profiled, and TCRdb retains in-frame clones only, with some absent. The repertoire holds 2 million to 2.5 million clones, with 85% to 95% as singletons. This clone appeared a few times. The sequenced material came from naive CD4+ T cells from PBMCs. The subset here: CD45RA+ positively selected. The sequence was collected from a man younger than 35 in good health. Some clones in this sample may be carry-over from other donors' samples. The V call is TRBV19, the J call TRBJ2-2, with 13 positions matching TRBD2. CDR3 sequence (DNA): TGTGCCACCCGGCCGGGACTAGCGGGGACCGGGGAGCTGTTTTTT. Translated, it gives CATRPGLAGTGELFF.